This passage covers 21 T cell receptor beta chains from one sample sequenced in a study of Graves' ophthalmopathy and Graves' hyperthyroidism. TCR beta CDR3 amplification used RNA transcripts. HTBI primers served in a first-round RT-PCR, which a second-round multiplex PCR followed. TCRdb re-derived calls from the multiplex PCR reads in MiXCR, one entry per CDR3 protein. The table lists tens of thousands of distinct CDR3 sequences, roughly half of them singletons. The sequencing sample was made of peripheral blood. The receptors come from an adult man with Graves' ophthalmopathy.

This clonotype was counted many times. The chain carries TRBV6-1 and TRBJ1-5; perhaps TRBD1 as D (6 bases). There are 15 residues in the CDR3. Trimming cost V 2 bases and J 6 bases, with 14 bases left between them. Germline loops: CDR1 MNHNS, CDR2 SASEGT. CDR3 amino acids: CASSESTGSGQPQHF. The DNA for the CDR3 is TGTGCCAGCAGTGAATCTACAGGGTCTGGTCAGCCCCAGCATTTT.

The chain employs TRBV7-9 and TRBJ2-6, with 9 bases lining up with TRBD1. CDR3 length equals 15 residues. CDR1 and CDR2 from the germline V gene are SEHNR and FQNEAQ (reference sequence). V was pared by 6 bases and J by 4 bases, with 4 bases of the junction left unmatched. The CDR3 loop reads CASRSGTGGANVLTF. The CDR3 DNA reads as TGTGCCAGCAGATCCGGGACAGGGGGGGCCAACGTCCTGACTTTC.

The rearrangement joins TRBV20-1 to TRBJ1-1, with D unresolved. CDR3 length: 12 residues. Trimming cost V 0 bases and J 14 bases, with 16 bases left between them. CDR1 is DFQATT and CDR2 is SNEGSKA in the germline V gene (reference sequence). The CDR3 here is CSAREGRTEDFF. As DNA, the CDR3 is TGCAGTGCTAGAGAGGGGAGAACTGAAGACTTCTTT.

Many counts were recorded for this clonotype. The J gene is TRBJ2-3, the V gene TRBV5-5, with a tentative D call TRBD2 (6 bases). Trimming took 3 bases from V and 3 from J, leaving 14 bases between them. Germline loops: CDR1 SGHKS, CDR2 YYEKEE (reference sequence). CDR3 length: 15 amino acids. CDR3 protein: CASSWRSRGTDTQYF. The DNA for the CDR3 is TGTGCCAGCAGCTGGAGGAGCCGGGGGACAGATACGCAGTATTTT.

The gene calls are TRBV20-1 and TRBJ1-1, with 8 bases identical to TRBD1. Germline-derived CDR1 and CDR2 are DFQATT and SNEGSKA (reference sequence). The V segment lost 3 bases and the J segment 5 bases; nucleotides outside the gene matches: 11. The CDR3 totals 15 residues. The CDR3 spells CSASATNRGSTEAFF. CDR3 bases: TGCAGTGCTAGTGCCACAAACAGGGGGAGTACTGAAGCTTTCTTT.

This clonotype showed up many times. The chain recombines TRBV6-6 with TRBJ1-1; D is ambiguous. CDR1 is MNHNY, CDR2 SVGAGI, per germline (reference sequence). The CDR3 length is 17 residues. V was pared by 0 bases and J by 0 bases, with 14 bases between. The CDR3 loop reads CASSYSGGGDMNTEAFF. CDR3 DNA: TGTGCCAGCAGTTACTCGGGAGGCGGGGATATGAACACTGAAGCTTTCTTT.

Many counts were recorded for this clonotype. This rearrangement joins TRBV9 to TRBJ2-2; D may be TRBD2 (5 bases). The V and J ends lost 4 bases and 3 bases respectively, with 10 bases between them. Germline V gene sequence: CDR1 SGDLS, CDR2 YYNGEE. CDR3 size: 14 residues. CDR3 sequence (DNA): TGTGCCAGCAGCAAACGGACTGACACCGGGGAGCTGTTTTTT. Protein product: CASSKRTDTGELFF.

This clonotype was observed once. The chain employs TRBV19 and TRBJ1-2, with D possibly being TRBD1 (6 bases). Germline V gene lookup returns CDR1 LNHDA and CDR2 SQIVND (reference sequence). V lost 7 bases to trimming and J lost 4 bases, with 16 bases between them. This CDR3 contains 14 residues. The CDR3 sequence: CASTTGSGAYGYTF. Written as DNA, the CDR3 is TGTGCCAGTACTACAGGGAGTGGGGCCTATGGCTACACCTTC.

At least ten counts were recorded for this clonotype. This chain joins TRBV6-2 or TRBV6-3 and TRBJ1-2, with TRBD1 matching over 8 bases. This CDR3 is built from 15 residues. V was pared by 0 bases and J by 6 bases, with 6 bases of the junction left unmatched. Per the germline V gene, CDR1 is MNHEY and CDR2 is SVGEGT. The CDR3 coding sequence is TGTGCCAGCAGTTACTCGGCAGGGGGCCTCGATGGCTACACCTTC. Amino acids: CASSYSAGGLDGYTF.

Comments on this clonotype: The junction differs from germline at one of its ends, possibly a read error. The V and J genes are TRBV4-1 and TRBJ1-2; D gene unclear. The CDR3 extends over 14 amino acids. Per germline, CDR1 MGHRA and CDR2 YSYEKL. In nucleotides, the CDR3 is TGCGCCAGCGGCCACGCAACAGCGACCTATGGCTACACCTTC. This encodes CASGHATATYGYTF.

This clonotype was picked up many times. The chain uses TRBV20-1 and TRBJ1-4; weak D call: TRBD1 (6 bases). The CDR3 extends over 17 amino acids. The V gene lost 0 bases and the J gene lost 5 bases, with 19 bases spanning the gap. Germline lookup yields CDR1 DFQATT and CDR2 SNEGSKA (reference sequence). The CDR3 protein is CSARDRQAGAVNEKLFF. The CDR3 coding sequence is TGCAGTGCTAGAGATCGTCAGGCGGGGGCTGTGAATGAAAAACTGTTTTTT.

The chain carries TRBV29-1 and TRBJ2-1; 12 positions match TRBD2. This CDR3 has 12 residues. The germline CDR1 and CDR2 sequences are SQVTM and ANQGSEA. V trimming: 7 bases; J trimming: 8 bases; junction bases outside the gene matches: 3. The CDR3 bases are TGCAGCGGGACTAGCGGGACCTATGAGCAGTTCTTC. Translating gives CSGTSGTYEQFF.

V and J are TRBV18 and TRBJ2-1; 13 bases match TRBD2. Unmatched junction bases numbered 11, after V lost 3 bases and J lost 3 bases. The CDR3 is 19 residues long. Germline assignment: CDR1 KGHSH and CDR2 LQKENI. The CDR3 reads CASSPGLGGLAGNYNEQFF. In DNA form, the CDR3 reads TGTGCCAGCTCACCGGGGCTTGGGGGACTAGCGGGGAACTACAATGAGCAGTTCTTC. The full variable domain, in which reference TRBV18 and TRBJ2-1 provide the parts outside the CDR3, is NAGVMQNPRHLVRRRGQEARLRCSPMKGHSHVYWYRQLPEEGLKFMVYLQKENIIDESGMPKERFSAEFPKEGPSILRIQQVVRGDSAAYFCASSPGLGGLAGNYNEQFFGPGTRLTVL.

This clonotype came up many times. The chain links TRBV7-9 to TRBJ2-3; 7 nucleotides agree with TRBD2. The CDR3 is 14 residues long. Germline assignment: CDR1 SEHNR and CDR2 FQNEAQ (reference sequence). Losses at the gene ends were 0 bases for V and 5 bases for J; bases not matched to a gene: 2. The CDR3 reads CASSLAGGRDTQYF. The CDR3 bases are TGTGCCAGCAGCTTAGCGGGGGGGAGAGATACGCAGTATTTT.

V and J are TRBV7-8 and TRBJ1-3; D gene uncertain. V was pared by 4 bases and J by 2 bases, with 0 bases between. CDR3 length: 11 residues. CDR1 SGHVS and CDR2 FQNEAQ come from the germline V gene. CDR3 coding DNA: TGTGCCAGCAGCTCTGGAAACACCATATATTTT. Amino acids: CASSSGNTIYF.

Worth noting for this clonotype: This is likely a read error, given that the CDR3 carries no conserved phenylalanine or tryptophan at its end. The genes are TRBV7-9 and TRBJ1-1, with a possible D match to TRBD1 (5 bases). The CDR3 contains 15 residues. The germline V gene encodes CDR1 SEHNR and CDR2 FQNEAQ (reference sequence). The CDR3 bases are TGTGCCGGCAGCTCCCAGGGCTGGGGGAACACTGAAGCTTTCATT. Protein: CAGSSQGWGNTEAFI.

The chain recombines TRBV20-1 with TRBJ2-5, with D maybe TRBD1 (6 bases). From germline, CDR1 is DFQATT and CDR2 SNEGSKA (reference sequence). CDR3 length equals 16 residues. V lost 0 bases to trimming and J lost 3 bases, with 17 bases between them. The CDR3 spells CSARDRVRGTKETQYF. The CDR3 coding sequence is TGCAGTGCTAGAGATCGGGTCAGGGGCACGAAAGAGACCCAGTACTTC.

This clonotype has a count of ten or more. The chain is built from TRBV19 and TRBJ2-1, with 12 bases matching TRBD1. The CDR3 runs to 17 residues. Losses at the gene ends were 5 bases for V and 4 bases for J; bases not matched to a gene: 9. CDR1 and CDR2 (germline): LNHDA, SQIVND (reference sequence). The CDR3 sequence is CASSVRTGQGAYNEQFF. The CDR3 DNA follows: TGTGCCAGTAGTGTTAGAACGGGACAGGGGGCTTACAATGAGCAGTTCTTC.

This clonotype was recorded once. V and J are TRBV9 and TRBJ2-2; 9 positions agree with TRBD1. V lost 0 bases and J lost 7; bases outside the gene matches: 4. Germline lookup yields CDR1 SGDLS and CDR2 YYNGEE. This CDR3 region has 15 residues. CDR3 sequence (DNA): TGTGCCAGCAGCGTAGCACAGGGGGCGTTCGGGGAGCTGTTTTTT. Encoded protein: CASSVAQGAFGELFF.

CDR3 nucleotide sequence: TGTGCCAGCAGCTCTACTAGCGGGAGGGCCGAAGATACGCAGTATTTT. As protein: CASSSTSGRAEDTQYF. This chain uses TRBV7-9 with TRBJ2-3, with 13 bases fitting TRBD2. Trimming took 4 bases from V and 5 from J; bases not matched to a gene: 6. The CDR3 totals 16 residues. Germline assignment: CDR1 SEHNR and CDR2 FQNEAQ (reference sequence).

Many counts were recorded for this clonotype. CDR3: CASSPGTTDQETQYF. The DNA for the CDR3 is TGTGCCAGCAGCCCGGGGACCACGGATCAAGAGACCCAGTACTTC. The V gene is TRBV5-8, the J gene TRBJ2-5; D tentatively reads TRBD1 or TRBD2 (5 bases each). Germline V gene data show CDR1 as SGHTS and CDR2 as YDEGEE. The CDR3 length is 15 residues. Trimming pared 4 bases from V and 2 bases from J, leaving 15 bases between.